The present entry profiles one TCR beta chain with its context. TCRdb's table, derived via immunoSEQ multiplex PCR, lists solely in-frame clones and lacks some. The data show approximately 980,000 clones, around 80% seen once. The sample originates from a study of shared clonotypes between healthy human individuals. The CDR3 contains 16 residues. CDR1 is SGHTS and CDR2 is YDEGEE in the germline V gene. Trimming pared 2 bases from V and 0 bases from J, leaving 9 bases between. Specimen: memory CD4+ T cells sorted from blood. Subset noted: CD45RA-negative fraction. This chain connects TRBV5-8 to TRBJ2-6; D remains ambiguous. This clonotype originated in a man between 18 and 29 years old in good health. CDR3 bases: TGTGCCAGCAGCTTCCCTTATAGCTCTGGGGCCAACGTCCTGACTTTC. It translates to CASSFPYSSGANVLTF.